This T cell receptor (beta chain) is drawn from a study of beta chain features in type 1 diabetes. Germline CDR1 is SNHLY and CDR2 is FYNNEI. Trimming removed 7 bases from V and 5 bases from J, with 17 bases in between. The CDR3 spans 14 residues. Study-wide results and limits: In all four CD4+ subsets, TCRB CDR3 length was significantly, moderately reduced in type 1 diabetes.

This clone was seen only a few times. The antigen is not known. Every isolated RNA sample was fully reverse transcribed, so sequencing captured expressed TCRB transcripts. Profiled with immunoSEQ multiplex PCR; TCRdb holds only in-frame clones, not every one. Found here are about 650,000 clones, 12% of them singletons; the top ten hold roughly 0.12%. V and J are TRBV2 and TRBJ1-2; D is unresolved. Sequencing was carried out using naive CD4+ T cells from blood. This TCR derives from a young man with type 1 diabetes. CDR3 sequence reads: CASIYRGQSYGYTF. CDR3 bases: TGTGCCAGCATCTACAGAGGGCAGAGTTATGGCTACACCTTC.